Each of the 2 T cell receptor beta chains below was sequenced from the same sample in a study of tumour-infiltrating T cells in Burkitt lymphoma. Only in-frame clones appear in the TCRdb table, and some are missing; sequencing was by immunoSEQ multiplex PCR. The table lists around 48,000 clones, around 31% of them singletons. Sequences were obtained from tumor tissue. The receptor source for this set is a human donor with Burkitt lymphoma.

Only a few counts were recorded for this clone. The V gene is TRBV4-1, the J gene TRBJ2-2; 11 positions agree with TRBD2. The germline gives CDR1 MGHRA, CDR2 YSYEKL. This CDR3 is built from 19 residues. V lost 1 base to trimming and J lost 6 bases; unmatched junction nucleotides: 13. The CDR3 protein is CASSQGFSGGGRSAGELFF. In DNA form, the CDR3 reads TGCGCCAGCAGCCAAGGTTTTAGCGGGGGGGGGAGGTCGGCCGGGGAGCTGTTTTTT.

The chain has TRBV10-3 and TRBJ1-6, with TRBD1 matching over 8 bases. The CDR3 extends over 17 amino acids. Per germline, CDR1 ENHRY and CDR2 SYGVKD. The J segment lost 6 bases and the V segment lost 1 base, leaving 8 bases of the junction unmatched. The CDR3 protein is CAISEWAGGKGNSPLHF. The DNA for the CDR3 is TGTGCCATCAGTGAGTGGGCAGGGGGCAAGGGTAATTCACCCCTCCACTTT.